The 15 T cell receptor beta chains in this list originate from one sample, sequenced in a study of T cell responses to AZD1222 COVID-19 vaccine. Libraries were prepared by immunoSEQ multiplex PCR; TCRdb keeps only in-frame clonotypes and omits some of them. The table records 150,000 or so clones, 90% to 95% of them present only once. The material was peripheral blood, obtained 28 days after the second AZD1222 dose. These receptors were collected from an adult who received the AZD1222 COVID-19 vaccine.

V gene TRBV5-1 combines with J gene TRBJ2-1; D possibly corresponds to TRBD1 (6 bases). The CDR3 spans 15 residues. Trimming shortened V by 5 bases and J by 8 bases, and 20 bases separated the two germline ends. CDR1 is SGHRS and CDR2 is YFSETQ in the germline V gene. This chain's CDR3 is CASRSGTLYMDEQFF. The CDR3 DNA sequence: TGCGCCAGCAGATCCGGGACACTTTATATGGATGAGCAGTTCTTC. The complete variable domain, with remaining parts taken from reference TRBV5-1 and TRBJ2-1, reads KAGVTQTPRYLIKTRGQQVTLSCSPISGHRSVSWYQQTPGQGLQFLFEYFSETQRNKGNFPGRFSGRQFSNSRSEMNVSTLELGDSALYLCASRSGTLYMDEQFFGPGTRLTVL.

This sequence joins TRBV6-5 and TRBJ1-1, with D uncertain. V lost 7 bases to trimming and J lost 3 bases, with 9 bases between them. The CDR3 totals 12 residues. Germline CDR1 and CDR2: MNHEY and SVGAGI. As DNA, the CDR3 is TGTGCCAGCATGTTTCAGTACACTGAAGCTTTCTTT. Its translation: CASMFQYTEAFF.

The genes are TRBV19 and TRBJ1-4; 7 bases are a match to TRBD1. The CDR3 extends over 13 amino acids. CDR1 LNHDA and CDR2 SQIVND come from the germline V gene (reference sequence). V gave up 9 bases and J gave up 8 bases; unmatched junction bases: 9. This CDR3 reads CASCGRGQEKLFF. CDR3 DNA: TGTGCCAGCTGTGGGAGGGGACAGGAAAAACTGTTTTTT.

This sequence joins TRBV24-1 and TRBJ2-2, with D unclear. The V end was cut by 0 bases, the J end by 0 bases, with 7 bases between. Germline loops: CDR1 KGHDR, CDR2 SFDVKD. This CDR3 has 16 amino acids. CDR3 in DNA: TGTGCCACCAGTGATTTGAGAGGTTCGAACACCGGGGAGCTGTTTTTT. Translating gives CATSDLRGSNTGELFF.

The chain joins TRBV5-1 to TRBJ1-2; 10 nucleotides match TRBD1. The CDR3 has 14 amino acids. Germline CDR1 is SGHRS and CDR2 is YFSETQ. Trimming cost V 3 bases and J 7 bases; bases outside gene matches: 6. CDR3: CASSSGTGDIGYTF. CDR3 coding DNA: TGCGCCAGCAGCTCCGGGACAGGGGACATTGGCTACACCTTC.

The V and J genes are TRBV19 and TRBJ2-5; D remains unclear. CDR1 and CDR2 from the germline V gene are LNHDA and SQIVND (reference sequence). V lost 3 bases, J lost 5 bases, and 16 bases lay in between. This CDR3 comprises 15 residues. The CDR3 protein is CASSMNPRSFETQYF. CDR3 nucleotides: TGTGCCAGTAGTATGAACCCCAGGTCCTTTGAGACCCAGTACTTC.

This chain joins TRBV27 and TRBJ2-2, with D tentatively TRBD1 (6 bases). This CDR3 spans 17 amino acids. The V and J ends lost 2 bases and 2 bases respectively, with 15 bases between them. Germline V CDR1 and CDR2: MNHEY, SMNVEV (reference sequence). CDR3 residues: CASSLRPPGQNTGELFF. The CDR3 DNA sequence: TGTGCCAGCAGTTTAAGGCCCCCGGGACAAAACACCGGGGAGCTGTTTTTT.

This clone was counted only a few times. The V call is TRBV21-1, the J call TRBJ2-7; TRBD2 was called by the table and not checked on the DNA. TRBV21-1 is reported as a pseudogene. The CDR3 totals 17 residues. The CDR3 is CASSKSISGARSYEQYF. In nucleotides, the CDR3 is TGTGCCAGCAGCAAATCCATTAGCGGGGCGAGATCCTACGAGCAGTACTTC.

The genes are TRBV15 and TRBJ1-4; 8 positions match TRBD1. The CDR3 spans 15 residues. Germline assignment: CDR1 LNHNV and CDR2 YYDKDF (reference sequence). With V trimmed by 0 bases and J by 5 bases, 2 bases remained unmatched. CDR3 sequence (DNA): TGTGCCACCAGCAGAGAACAGGGGGGCAATGAAAAACTGTTTTTT. Translation: CATSREQGGNEKLFF.

This chain links TRBV6-2 or TRBV6-3 with TRBJ1-2; no definite D call. With 0 bases removed from V and 4 bases from J, the gap between germline ends came to 15 bases. The length of the CDR3 is 16 residues. Germline assignment: CDR1 MNHEY and CDR2 SVGEGT. In nucleotides, the CDR3 is TGTGCCAGCAGTTACTCGGTGAAAACACCACCCTATGGCTACACCTTC. This sequence encodes CASSYSVKTPPYGYTF.

Comment on this clone: Other nucleotide sequences from this sample produce the same CDR3. This chain uses TRBV12-3 or TRBV12-4 with TRBJ1-2; D is unclear. The CDR3 is 13 amino acids. Trimming removed 2 bases at V and 5 bases at J, with 9 bases between. CDR3 sequence: CASSLRSGYGYTF. In nucleotides, the CDR3 is TGTGCCAGCAGTTTACGGTCGGGGTATGGCTACACCTTC.

The chain is built from TRBV5-6 and TRBJ2-7; D might be TRBD1 (6 bases). This CDR3 region has 15 residues. Germline CDR1 and CDR2: SGHDT and YYEEEE. V was shortened by 0 bases and J by 2 bases, with 12 bases between the two germline ends. This CDR3 is CASSLVPGHAYEQYF. The CDR3 DNA follows: TGTGCCAGCAGCTTGGTACCGGGACATGCCTACGAGCAGTACTTC.

This chain links TRBV30 with TRBJ1-1; D perhaps matches TRBD1 (6 bases). V gave up 2 bases and J gave up 0 bases, with 22 bases separating them. The germline V gene encodes CDR1 GTSNPN and CDR2 SVGIG (reference sequence). The CDR3 is made up of 18 amino acids. The CDR3, as DNA: TGTGCCTGGAGTCAACTTAGAGGGGGGGCGCTTATGAACACTGAAGCTTTCTTT. Its translation is CAWSQLRGGALMNTEAFF.

The chain carries TRBV7-9 and TRBJ1-1; D perhaps matches TRBD1 (5 bases). The CDR3 sequence is 14 residues long. V gave up 5 bases and J gave up 1 base, with 11 bases separating them. Germline V CDR1 and CDR2: SEHNR, FQNEAQ (reference sequence). The CDR3 DNA is TGTGCCAGCAGCCGCACGGGGGGGAACACTGAAGCTTTCTTT. Amino acid sequence: CASSRTGGNTEAFF.

This sequence joins TRBV4-2 and TRBJ1-6; no definite D call. This CDR3 contains 16 residues. Germline CDR1 is LGHNA and CDR2 is YNFKEQ. The ends were cut back, 4 bases at V and 9 bases at J, with 19 bases in the middle. The CDR3 coding sequence is TGTGCCAGCAGCCTTACTCCTCCCCCAGAAGGTTCACCCCTCCACTTT. It specifies CASSLTPPPEGSPLHF.